The rows below give T cell receptor beta chains drawn from one sample of a study of T cell changes during pregnancy in multiple sclerosis. Produced via immunoSEQ multiplex PCR; TCRdb's table is partial and in-frame only. The table shows 100,000 or so clones, with approximately 93% occurring only once. Material: peripheral blood, obtained after pregnancy. The receptors originated from a female donor in good health, enrolled as a control in a pregnancy study. The CDR3 runs from the conserved cysteine through the conserved F or W. Each record gives: clone size, V gene, CDR3 protein. Size values are once, few and many counts, or a class for expanded clones, and some rows have none.

NA TRBV7-9 CASSSRDRGVEETQYF
once TRBV2 CASSEANSGNTIYF
NA TRBV6-5 CASSYAGSGEHIQYF
once TRBV14 CASSPTFPRGELFF
once TRBV7-2 CASSLEGRDYREQFF
NA TRBV6-4 CATSTGTDSREQYF
NA TRBV7-9 CASSSGQGRTNEQYF
NA TRBV19 CASSIAQGRGYTF
NA TRBV19 CASSTLAGAYEQYF
NA TRBV27 CASSLSPPGLAGVDTQYF
NA TRBV6-5 CASSPSGLTYEQYF
NA TRBV30 CAWSHPELLSSYEQYF
once TRBV15 CATSREMVGAGSDTQYF
NA TRBV5-1 CASSPGTSGRGSTDTQYF
NA TRBV15 CATSIRDNTDTQYF
NA TRBV28 CASSLSGRGTDTQYF